Following are 19 T cell receptor beta chains from one sample sequenced in a study of human T cells and chemical hapten exposure. This sample's time point: patch test 1, 2 weeks after DPC sensitization. The treatment here: therapeutic diphenylcyclopropenone sensitization with weekly scalp DPC. MiXCR was run by TCRdb on the RACE reads, yielding one entry per CDR3 protein. The table has around 380,000 distinct CDR3 sequences, around 4.8% seen once; the top ten hold approximately 2.3%. Sequenced here: whole blood, sampled in connection with sensitization to the hapten diphenylcyclopropenone (DPC). The receptors were sampled from a woman aged 50 to 60 with alopecia areata. Some clones in this sample may be carry-over from other donors' samples.

The chain is built from TRBV12-3 or TRBV12-4 and TRBJ1-6; D gene ambiguous. This CDR3 has 13 residues. The V gene lost 3 bases and the J gene lost 13 bases, with 13 bases spanning the gap. The CDR3 here is CASSFGMGSPLHF. DNA for the CDR3: TGTGCCAGCAGTTTCGGGATGGGATCTCCCCTCCACTTT.

J is TRBJ1-1 and V is TRBV5-8, with D unclear. The germline gives CDR1 SGHTS, CDR2 YDEGEE. The CDR3 contains 14 residues. V dropped 1 base and J dropped 5 bases, with 12 bases sitting between them. The CDR3 DNA follows: TGTGCCAGCAGCTTGAATGGAGGGAGGACTGAAGCTTTCTTT. Translation: CASSLNGGRTEAFF.

The chain has TRBV28 and TRBJ1-1; D is unresolved. This CDR3 region has 13 residues. Trimming pared 7 bases from V and 1 base from J, leaving 10 bases between. Germline V gives CDR1 MDHEN, CDR2 SYDVKM. DNA of the CDR3: TGTGCCAGCACCGAAATGGGGAACACTGAAGCTTTCTTT. Its translation is CASTEMGNTEAFF. The whole variable domain, filled in from reference TRBV28 and TRBJ1-1, reads DVKVTQSSRYLVKRTGEKVFLECVQDMDHENMFWYRQDPGLGLRLIYFSYDVKMKEKGDIPEGYSVSREKKERFSLILESASTNQTSMYLCASTEMGNTEAFFGQGTRLTVV.

In this sample, this clonotype turned up many times. This chain uses TRBV20-1 with TRBJ2-3, with TRBD1 matching 11 bases. V dropped 3 bases and J dropped 3; count of bases not matched to a gene: 2. The CDR3 has 14 amino acids. Germline values: CDR1 DFQATT, CDR2 SNEGSKA (reference sequence). CDR3: CSARGQGGTDTQYF. Written as DNA, the CDR3 is TGCAGTGCTAGGGGACAGGGGGGGACAGATACGCAGTATTTT.

This clonotype turned up a few times. The chain joins TRBV25-1 to TRBJ2-1; D may match TRBD1 or TRBD2 (7 bases each). The germline V and J ends were trimmed by 9 bases and 6 bases, with 12 bases remaining between them. This CDR3 has 12 amino acids. Germline CDR1 MGHDK, CDR2 SYGVNS. CDR3 in DNA: TGTGCCAGTCGCAGGGGGGGCAATGAGCAGTTCTTC. It codes for CASRRGGNEQFF.

The chain is built from TRBV18 and TRBJ2-7; perhaps TRBD1 as D (5 bases). The CDR3 is made up of 15 amino acids. CDR1 and CDR2 (germline): KGHSH, LQKENI. V gave up 3 bases and J gave up 7 bases, with 19 bases separating them. CDR3 amino acids: CASSPQGHGAKEQYF. The CDR3 DNA reads TGTGCCAGCTCACCGCAAGGACATGGGGCGAAAGAGCAGTACTTC.

This clonotype appeared a few times. This chain connects TRBV12-3 or TRBV12-4 to TRBJ2-7, with 8 bases fitting TRBD1. Trimming cost V 6 bases and J 2 bases; bases outside gene matches: 9. The CDR3 has 15 amino acids. CDR3 region: CASSRGTGVPYEQYF. The CDR3 DNA reads TGTGCCAGCAGCCGGGGGACAGGCGTCCCCTACGAGCAGTACTTC.

This clonotype was observed at least ten times. The chain employs TRBV3-1 and TRBJ1-1; possibly TRBD1 for D (5 bases). Per germline, CDR1 LGHDT and CDR2 YNNKEL (reference sequence). The CDR3 totals 15 residues. Trimming removed 2 bases at V and 8 bases at J, with 18 bases between. The CDR3 loop is CASSQTAGRRGEAFF. The CDR3 coding sequence is TGTGCCAGCAGCCAAACGGCAGGGAGAAGGGGAGAAGCTTTCTTT.

This clonotype was counted many times. This chain uses TRBV15 with TRBJ1-4; 7 positions match TRBD1. Germline V gene lookup returns CDR1 LNHNV and CDR2 YYDKDF (reference sequence). V gave up 4 bases and J gave up 6 bases; unmatched junction bases: 5. The CDR3 extends over 14 amino acids. CDR3 nucleotide sequence: TGTGCCACCAGCAAAACAGGGGCGGATGAAAAACTGTTTTTT. It specifies CATSKTGADEKLFF. The complete variable domain, with remaining parts taken from reference TRBV15 and TRBJ1-4, reads DAMVIQNPRYQVTQFGKPVTLSCSQTLNHNVMYWYQQKSSQAPKLLFHYYDKDFNNEADTPDNFQSRRPNTSFCFLDIRSPGLGDTAMYLCATSKTGADEKLFFGSGTQLSVL.

This clonotype was counted ten times or more. The V and J genes are TRBV6-4 and TRBJ2-1, with no clear D. CDR1 MRHNA and CDR2 SNTAGT come from the germline V gene. The CDR3 covers 16 residues. Trimming left V 0 bases short and J 12 bases short, with 21 bases between. CDR3 DNA: TGTGCCAGCAGTGACTCGATGAATCTCCGGGCCTTCGTGCAGTTCTTC. This translates into CASSDSMNLRAFVQFF.

The sample holds a few counts of this clonotype. The J gene is TRBJ2-7, the V gene TRBV7-8; perhaps TRBD1 as D (5 bases). Germline V gene data show CDR1 as SGHVS and CDR2 as FQNEAQ. CDR3 size: 11 residues. Trimming removed 4 bases at V and 12 bases at J, with 13 bases between. The CDR3 region has the DNA TGTGCCAGCAGCTCCCCTAAGGGGTGGTACTTC. Its protein is CASSSPKGWYF.

This clonotype occurred a few times. The chain couples TRBV25-1 to TRBJ2-5; D is unresolved. Germline loops: CDR1 MGHDK, CDR2 SYGVNS. The CDR3 extends over 14 amino acids. V was cut by 2 bases and J by 2 bases, with 9 bases left in between. The CDR3 coding sequence is TGTGCCAGCAGTGAAGTCGGGTTTCAAGAGACCCAGTACTTC. This gives the protein CASSEVGFQETQYF.

This CDR3 is CASSLGTGQGNSPLHF. The CDR3 nucleotides read TGTGCCAGCAGCTTGGGGACAGGTCAGGGTAATTCACCCCTCCACTTT. This chain uses TRBV5-6 with TRBJ1-6; TRBD1 matches 7 bases. Germline V lookup: CDR1 SGHDT, CDR2 YYEEEE. V dropped 0 bases and J dropped 6; count of bases not matched to a gene: 6. The CDR3 length is 16 residues.

This clonotype was counted ten times or more. The chain uses TRBV5-5 and TRBJ1-1; 11 positions match TRBD1. The CDR3 loop spans 16 amino acids. After removal of 3 bases from V and 2 bases from J, the junction contained 6 bases not matched to a gene. In germline, CDR1 is SGHKS, CDR2 YYEKEE (reference sequence). CDR3 loop: CASSWTGGSGNTEAFF. The DNA for the CDR3 is TGTGCCAGCAGCTGGACAGGGGGCTCGGGAAACACTGAAGCTTTCTTT.

The V gene is TRBV19, the J gene TRBJ2-7, with D perhaps TRBD2 (6 bases). Deletions cut 4 bases from V and 2 bases from J, with 15 bases between. The germline V gene encodes CDR1 LNHDA and CDR2 SQIVND (reference sequence). There are 15 residues in the CDR3. CDR3 sequence: CASSTQRVGTYEQYF. CDR3 DNA sequence: TGTGCCAGTAGTACCCAGCGGGTGGGAACCTACGAGCAGTACTTC.

This clonotype was observed many times. The gene calls are TRBV28 and TRBJ2-7, with TRBD2 matching 7 bases. The CDR3 consists of 13 residues. CDR1 and CDR2 from the germline V gene are MDHEN and SYDVKM. J gave up 3 bases and V 8 bases, and 7 bases lay outside the gene matches. In DNA form, the CDR3 reads TGTGCCAGCCGTTCGGGAGGAGACTACGAGCAGTACTTC. Its translation is CASRSGGDYEQYF. Complete variable domain (other parts from reference TRBV28 and TRBJ2-7): DVKVTQSSRYLVKRTGEKVFLECVQDMDHENMFWYRQDPGLGLRLIYFSYDVKMKEKGDIPEGYSVSREKKERFSLILESASTNQTSMYLCASRSGGDYEQYFGPGTRLTVT.

V and J are TRBV4-2 and TRBJ2-1; 8 nucleotides agree with TRBD1. The V gene end was trimmed by 3 bases and the J gene end by 8 bases; junction bases not matched to a gene: 12. CDR1 is LGHNA, CDR2 YNFKEQ, per germline. The CDR3 sequence is 16 residues long. The CDR3 loop is CASSQGDRGTFYEQFF. As DNA, the CDR3 is TGTGCCAGCAGCCAGGGTGACAGGGGAACCTTCTATGAGCAGTTCTTC.

This clonotype has a count of ten or more. V usage is TRBV12-3 or TRBV12-4 and J usage is TRBJ2-2; possibly TRBD1 for D (6 bases). The CDR3 extends over 14 amino acids. The germline V and J ends were trimmed by 2 bases and 5 bases, with 9 bases remaining between them. The CDR3 DNA follows: TGTGCCAGCAGTTTACTGGACAGAACCGGGGAGCTGTTTTTT. Residues: CASSLLDRTGELFF.

The CDR3, as DNA: TGTGCCAGCAGTTACGCGTCCCAGGGGGCTGTGAACACTGAAGCTTTCTTT. This codes for CASSYASQGAVNTEAFF. This chain uses TRBV6-6 with TRBJ1-1, with 8 bases lining up with TRBD1. The CDR3 is 17 residues long. Germline-derived CDR1 and CDR2 are MNHNY and SVGAGI (reference sequence). Trimming took 2 bases from V and 0 from J; bases not matched to a gene: 8.